The 6 T cell receptor beta chains listed next were all sequenced from one sample in a study of tumor-infiltrating lymphocytes in oesophageal squamous cell carcinoma. From the PCR reads, TCRdb called clonotypes with MiXCR, one entry per CDR3 protein. The sample contains some 15,000 distinct CDR3 sequences, approximately 48% of which appear only once. Sequenced: esophageal tumor tissue. The receptors here all came from a female donor with esophageal squamous cell carcinoma.

This clonotype was observed at least ten times. V usage is TRBV3-1 and J usage is TRBJ2-1; 12 nucleotides align to TRBD2. This CDR3 comprises 18 residues. Germline trimming cut 1 base from V and 0 bases from J; bases unmatched to any gene: 4. Germline V gene sequence: CDR1 LGHDT, CDR2 YNNKEL (reference sequence). The CDR3 here is CASSQGLAGAVSYNEQFF. CDR3 sequence (DNA): TGTGCCAGCAGCCAAGGACTAGCGGGGGCCGTCTCCTACAATGAGCAGTTCTTC.

This clonotype was seen repeatedly, ten times or more. This chain links TRBV27 with TRBJ1-1; D gene uncertain. The CDR3 contains 13 residues. Germline assignment: CDR1 MNHEY and CDR2 SMNVEV (reference sequence). V gave up 4 bases and J gave up 0 bases, with 6 bases separating them. The CDR3 nucleotides are TGTGCCAGCAGTTCAGAGATGAACACTGAAGCTTTCTTT. It yields the protein CASSSEMNTEAFF.

The chain recombines TRBV7-7 with TRBJ2-4; 9 bases line up with TRBD2. This CDR3 comprises 12 residues. Germline V gene lookup returns CDR1 SSHAT and CDR2 FNYEAQ (reference sequence). In nucleotides, the CDR3 is TGTGCTATAGCGGGGGACAAAAACATTCAGTACTTC. Protein sequence: CAIAGDKNIQYF.

This clonotype ranks as large (0.1 to 1%). This sequence joins TRBV28 and TRBJ2-7; D gene uncertain. There are 12 residues in the CDR3. Germline CDR1 is MDHEN and CDR2 is SYDVKM. V dropped 3 bases and J dropped 2 bases, with 5 bases sitting between them. DNA of the CDR3: TGTGCCAGCAGTTTCCCGACCTACGAGCAGTACTTC. This translates into CASSFPTYEQYF. Looking up the rest from reference TRBV28 and TRBJ2-7 gives the full variable domain: DVKVTQSSRYLVKRTGEKVFLECVQDMDHENMFWYRQDPGLGLRLIYFSYDVKMKEKGDIPEGYSVSREKKERFSLILESASTNQTSMYLCASSFPTYEQYFGPGTRLTVT.

The chain carries TRBV7-2 and TRBJ2-5; tentative D call: TRBD1 (5 bases). CDR3 size: 13 residues. Germline V CDR1 and CDR2: SGHTA, FQGNSA. V was cut by 5 bases and J by 5 bases, with 12 bases left in between. The CDR3 DNA reads as TGTGCCAGCAGCCCAGGACACGGGGAGACCCAGTACTTC. This encodes CASSPGHGETQYF.

The J gene is TRBJ2-1, the V gene TRBV7-8; perhaps TRBD2 as D (5 bases). V lost 3 bases to trimming and J lost 10 bases, with 22 bases between them. Germline V lookup: CDR1 SGHVS, CDR2 FQNEAQ. The CDR3 has 16 residues. In DNA form, the CDR3 reads TGTGCCAGCAGCTTGGGTTTGGCGGGTGGATTCTACGAGCAGTTCTTC. Translating it yields CASSLGLAGGFYEQFF.